This T cell receptor (beta chain) was recovered during a study of T cell responses to AZD1222 COVID-19 vaccine. The CDR3 length is 15 residues. The germline V and J ends were trimmed by 3 bases and 2 bases, with 15 bases remaining between them. The V gene's germline CDR1 is DFQATT and CDR2 SNEGSKA (reference sequence). Profiling relied on immunoSEQ multiplex PCR, and the TCRdb table lists in-frame clones only, not all of them. Here the sample spans around 72,000 clones, around 82% being singletons. This specimen consisted of peripheral blood, obtained on day 0 of AZD1222 vaccination. The chain is built from TRBV20-1 and TRBJ2-3, with a weak D call TRBD2 (5 bases). The receptor comes from an adult in good health. Written as DNA, the CDR3 is TGCAGTGCTAGTGAGGGATTCGCTGTCACAGATACGCAGTATTTT. This sequence encodes CSASEGFAVTDTQYF.